This T cell receptor (beta chain) was retrieved from a study of cytomegalovirus exposure and HLA in healthy donors. The CDR3 consists of 9 residues. The V end lost 7 bases, the J end lost 9 bases, and 7 bases lay between the germline ends. Researchers ran the PCR with 60 Vbeta and 13 Jbeta primers. Sequenced by immunoSEQ multiplex PCR; TCRdb stores in-frame clones only, minus some. This sample carries some 150,000 clones, approximately 77% of them seen once, and the ten largest clones take about 3.8%. Sequencing used PBMCs. This chain uses TRBV5-3 with TRBJ1-2; D unclear. TRBV5-3 carries the ORF label, with uncertain function. This TCR was sampled from a man aged 25 to 40 in good health and CMV-seropositive. The CDR3 here is CARRGRYTF. CDR3 DNA: TGTGCCAGACGCGGGCGCTACACCTTC.